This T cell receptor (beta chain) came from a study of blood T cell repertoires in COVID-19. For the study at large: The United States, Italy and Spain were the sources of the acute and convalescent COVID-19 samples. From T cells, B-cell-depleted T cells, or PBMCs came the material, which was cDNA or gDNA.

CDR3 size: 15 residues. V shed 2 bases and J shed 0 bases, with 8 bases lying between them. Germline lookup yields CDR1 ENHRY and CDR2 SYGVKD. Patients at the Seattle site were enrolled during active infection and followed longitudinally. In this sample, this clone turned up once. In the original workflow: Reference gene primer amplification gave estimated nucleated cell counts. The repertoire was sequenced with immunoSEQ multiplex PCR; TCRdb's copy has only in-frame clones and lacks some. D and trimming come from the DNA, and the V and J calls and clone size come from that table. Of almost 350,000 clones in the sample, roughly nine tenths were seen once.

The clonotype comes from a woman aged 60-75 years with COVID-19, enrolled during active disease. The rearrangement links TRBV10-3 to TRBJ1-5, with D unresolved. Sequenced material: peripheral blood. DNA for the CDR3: TGTGCCATCAGTGAGCGCGGATATAGCAATCAGCCCCAGCATTTT. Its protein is CAISERGYSNQPQHF.